A selection of T cell receptor beta chains follows, all from one sample in a study of cytomegalovirus exposure and HLA in healthy donors. Only in-frame clones appear in the TCRdb table, and some are missing; sequencing was by immunoSEQ multiplex PCR. This sample carries 200,000 or so clones, 75% to 80% of them seen once, and the ten largest clones take 6%. What was sequenced was PBMCs. Receptors were obtained from a young woman in good health and CMV-seropositive. Both conserved end residues are part of each CDR3. D genes are given only for firm matches. For some rows the clone size is stated as once, few or many, or as a class when expanded; others skip it.

d_call clone_size j_call v_call cdr3_nt cdr3_aa
NA NA TRBJ2-1 TRBV15 TGTGCCACCAGCAGAGACTTAAGGCTAGCAACCTACAATGAGCAGTTCTTC CATSRDLRLATYNEQFF
TRBD2 NA TRBJ2-7 TRBV6-1 TGTGCCAGCAGGGAAAGGGGACTAGTCGCCGAGCAGTACTTC CASRERGLVAEQYF
NA NA TRBJ1-1 TRBV9 TGTGCCAGCAGTCTCAAGCGGAACACTGAAGCTTTCTTT CASSLKRNTEAFF
TRBD1 NA TRBJ1-5 TRBV19 TGTGCCAGTAGTATAGACGGGACAGGTTTGAGGCCCCAGCATTTT CASSIDGTGLRPQHF
NA NA TRBJ1-1 TRBV27 TGTGCCAGCAATCTGGACAGTCATAACACTGAAGCTTTCTTT CASNLDSHNTEAFF
TRBD1 few TRBJ1-4 TRBV11-2 TGTGCCAGCAGCTTAGAAGGGACAGTTAATGAAAAACTGTTTTTT CASSLEGTVNEKLFF
NA NA TRBJ2-3 TRBV5-1 TGCGCCAGCAGCCCCAGCGCCTTCACTAGCACAGATACGCAGTATTTT CASSPSAFTSTDTQYF
TRBD1 few TRBJ2-6 TRBV27 TGTGCCAGCAGTTTTAGGACAGGGGGCTCTGGGGCCAACGTCCTGACTTTC CASSFRTGGSGANVLTF
TRBD1 NA TRBJ2-7 TRBV19 TGTGCCAGTAGTATAACTCCGGGACAGGAGCAGTACTTC CASSITPGQEQYF
TRBD1 NA TRBJ2-3 TRBV27 TGTGCCAGCAGTTTATTCAGGGGGCGGTCGACAGATACGCAGTATTTT CASSLFRGRSTDTQYF
TRBD1 NA TRBJ1-5 TRBV6-6 TGTGCCAGCAGTTATGGGACAGGGGAAAATCAGCCCCAGCATTTT CASSYGTGENQPQHF
TRBD2 NA TRBJ2-2 TRBV2 TGTGCCAGCAGTGTTACAGCGGGACACACCGGGGAGCTGTTTTTT CASSVTAGHTGELFF
NA NA TRBJ2-1 TRBV10-3 TGTGCCATCAGTGGTCAGCGGGCTGGCTACAATGAGCAGTTCTTC CAISGQRAGYNEQFF
NA NA TRBJ1-2 TRBV4-1 TGTGCCAGCAGCCAAGATGCAAGTACAGGCTATGGCTACACCTTC CASSQDASTGYGYTF
NA NA TRBJ1-1 TRBV7-9 TGTGCCAGCAGCTTACCGAGAACTGAAGCTTTCTTT CASSLPRTEAFF
NA NA TRBJ1-2 TRBV6-6 TGTGCCAGTTTGACCCAGTCGGGGGGCTACACCTTC CASLTQSGGYTF
NA NA TRBJ1-4 TRBV9 TGTGCCAGCAGCCCCCGGGACTCCGGGAGCGAGGAAAAACTGTTTTTT CASSPRDSGSEEKLFF
NA few TRBJ1-1 TRBV6-5 TGTGCCAGCAGATTCTCGACAGGCTGGCGCGAAGCTTTCTTT CASRFSTGWREAFF
TRBD1 NA TRBJ2-7 TRBV10-1 TGCGCCAGCAGTGACCGGGACAGATCCTACGAGCAGTACTTC CASSDRDRSYEQYF
TRBD1 few TRBJ1-1 TRBV27 TGTGCCAGCAGCGACAGGGGACCCTCCGTTGCTTTCTTT CASSDRGPSVAFF
TRBD1 NA TRBJ1-3 TRBV14 TGTGCCAGCAGCCCGCCGGGACAGGGAGGCACCATATATTTT CASSPPGQGGTIYF
TRBD1 NA TRBJ1-2 TRBV6-1 TGTGCCAGCAGTGAGTCCCAGGGGGCGGGGCTCTGGCGCTATGGCTACACCTTC CASSESQGAGLWRYGYTF
TRBD1 NA TRBJ2-4 TRBV7-8 TGTGCCAGCAGCACCGGGACAGGCGGAGGCATTCAGTACTTC CASSTGTGGGIQYF
NA NA TRBJ2-7 TRBV6-6 TGTGCCACCAGGGGGGAGGCCGGAGAATACGAGCAGTACTTC CATRGEAGEYEQYF
NA NA TRBJ1-1 TRBV7-9 TGTGCCAGCAGCTTAGCGGGAACAGGGATTTTTGAAGCTTTCTTT CASSLAGTGIFEAFF
NA NA TRBJ1-2 TRBV15 TGTGCCACCAGCAGAGATGAGGGATATGGCTACACCTTC CATSRDEGYGYTF
NA NA TRBJ2-7 TRBV5-1 TGCGCCAGCAGCTTGGCAGGGAACTCCTACGAGCAGTACTTC CASSLAGNSYEQYF
NA NA TRBJ2-5 TRBV10-1 TGCGCCAGCAGTCATCTGGACTCCACGGTGGCCCAGTACTTC CASSHLDSTVAQYF
TRBD1 NA TRBJ2-1 TRBV5-1 TGCGCCAGCAGCCTCGGGGACAGGGGCAATGAGCAGTTCTTC CASSLGDRGNEQFF
NA few TRBJ1-2 TRBV19 TGTGCCAGTAGTATTTCCGCAGGCAGCTATGGCTACACCTTC CASSISAGSYGYTF
TRBD1 NA TRBJ1-4 TRBV2 TGTGCCAGCACTCCGGGACAGGGAAGCCGAGGACTGTTTTTT CASTPGQGSRGLFF
TRBD1 NA TRBJ1-1 TRBV4-1 TGCGCCAGCAGCCCAACCGGGACAGGGATTCAGTACGGAGCTTTCTTT CASSPTGTGIQYGAFF
TRBD2 NA TRBJ2-3 TRBV7-9 TGTGCCAGCAGCTTGGGGACTAGCGGGACAGATACGCAGTATTTT CASSLGTSGTDTQYF
TRBD1 few TRBJ1-4 TRBV27 TGTGCCAGCAGTCCGACAGGGTACGCACCTAATGAAAAACTGTTTTTT CASSPTGYAPNEKLFF
NA NA TRBJ1-2 TRBV2 TGTGCCAGCAGTGAAGTCGGTAGGGCCGGGGGGAGAGGCTACACCTTC CASSEVGRAGGRGYTF
NA NA TRBJ2-7 TRBV27 TGTGCCAGCAGTTCGCGAGGGCTCGGCCGGCTCGAGCAGTACTTC CASSSRGLGRLEQYF
TRBD2 NA TRBJ2-1 TRBV4-2 TGTGCCAGCAGCCGAGGACTAGCGGGGGGGCTAAAGAGCTCCTACAATGAGCAGTTCTTC CASSRGLAGGLKSSYNEQFF
NA NA TRBJ1-2 TRBV7-8 TGTGCCAGCAGCTTAGCAGGCCCAGGGAACTATGGCTACACCTTC CASSLAGPGNYGYTF
NA NA TRBJ1-2 TRBV2 TGTGCCAGCAGTGAAGGACAGAATATTAACTATGGCTACACCTTC CASSEGQNINYGYTF
TRBD2 NA TRBJ2-5 TRBV27 TGTGCCAGCAGTTTACGGCGGGAGATTCTGGAGACCCAGTACTTC CASSLRREILETQYF
NA once TRBJ2-4 TRBV11-2 TGTGCCAGCAGCTTAGGTTCGGCAGGGAAGACCAAAAACATTCAGTACTTC CASSLGSAGKTKNIQYF
NA few TRBJ2-5 TRBV14 TGTGCCAGCAGCCAGGAGGACAAGCGGGCCCAAGAGACCCAGTACTTC CASSQEDKRAQETQYF
TRBD1 once TRBJ2-3 TRBV9 TGTGCCTCTTGGGGGGACAGGGACACAGATACGCAGTATTTT CASWGDRDTDTQYF
TRBD1 NA TRBJ2-1 TRBV18 TGTGCCAGCTCACCGCTTCGGACAGGGTCCTACAATGAGCAGTTCTTC CASSPLRTGSYNEQFF
NA NA TRBJ1-5 TRBV6-1 TGTGCCAGCAGTAGGGACACCGAACAGCCCCAGCATTTT CASSRDTEQPQHF
NA NA TRBJ2-5 TRBV7-9 TGTGCCAGCAGCTCTGAATTCCAGCTAGTCCAAGAGACCCAGTACTTC CASSSEFQLVQETQYF
NA NA TRBJ1-5 TRBV20-1 TGCAGTGCTACGACGGGACAGCCCCAGCATTTT CSATTGQPQHF
NA NA TRBJ2-2 TRBV6-5 TGTGCCAGCAGTTACCTCAGAAGCGCCGGGGAGCTGTTTTTT CASSYLRSAGELFF
TRBD1 NA TRBJ1-2 TRBV5-4 TGTGCCAGCAGCTTGGAGACAGGGTATGGCTACACCTTC CASSLETGYGYTF
TRBD1 few TRBJ2-7 TRBV11-2 TGTGCCAGCAGCTTAAGACAGGGGGTAAAATACGAGCAGTACTTC CASSLRQGVKYEQYF
NA NA TRBJ2-3 TRBV6-5 TGTGCCAGCAGAAGGACAGGCACAGATACGCAGTATTTT CASRRTGTDTQYF
TRBD1 NA TRBJ2-3 TRBV29-1 TGCAGCGTACGACAGGGGCGGACAGATACGCAGTATTTT CSVRQGRTDTQYF
NA NA TRBJ2-3 TRBV9 TGTGCCAGCAGCGGCACAACACATCGGGCAGATACGCAGTATTTT CASSGTTHRADTQYF
TRBD2 NA TRBJ2-1 TRBV10-3 TGTGCCATCAGTGAGGGAACTAGCGGGAGGGCCCGAGAGCAGTTCTTC CAISEGTSGRAREQFF
NA NA TRBJ2-3 TRBV5-4 TGTGCCAGCAGCTTTCCGCGCGGGGCGGGGATAGATACGCAGTATTTT CASSFPRGAGIDTQYF
NA once TRBJ2-5 TRBV11-2 TGTGCCAGCAGCTCGGAGACCCAGTACTTC CASSSETQYF
TRBD1 NA TRBJ1-5 TRBV27 TGTGCCAGCAGTTTAACCACAGGGGTCAATCAGCCCCAGCATTTT CASSLTTGVNQPQHF
TRBD2 NA TRBJ2-7 TRBV18 TGTGCCACCCTAGCGGGACCTTCCTACGAGCAGTACTTC CATLAGPSYEQYF
NA NA TRBJ1-3 TRBV18 TGTGCCAGCTCACCTGGCGGAAACACCATATATTTT CASSPGGNTIYF